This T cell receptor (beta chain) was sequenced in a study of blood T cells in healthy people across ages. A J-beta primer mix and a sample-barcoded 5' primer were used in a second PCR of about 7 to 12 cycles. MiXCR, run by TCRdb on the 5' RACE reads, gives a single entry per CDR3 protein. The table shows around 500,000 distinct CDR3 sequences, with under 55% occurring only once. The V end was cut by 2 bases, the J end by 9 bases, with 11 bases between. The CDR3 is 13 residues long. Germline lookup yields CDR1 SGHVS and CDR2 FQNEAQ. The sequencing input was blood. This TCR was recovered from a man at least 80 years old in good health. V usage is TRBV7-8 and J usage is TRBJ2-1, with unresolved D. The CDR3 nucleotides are TGTGCCAGCAGCTTAACCCATCTCAGTGAGCAGTTCTTC. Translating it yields CASSLTHLSEQFF.